The rows below give T cell receptor beta chains drawn from one sample of a study of cytomegalovirus exposure and HLA in healthy donors. Assay: immunoSEQ multiplex PCR; the TCRdb copy retains only in-frame clones and omits some. The sample gives 130,000 or so clones, 50% to 75% of which show up once; around 8.8% is in the top ten. The specimen sequenced was PBMCs. Receptor source: a middle-aged woman in good health and CMV-seropositive. Each CDR3 is given with its conserved first and last residue. The D gene is left open where the match is weak. Part of the rows lack a size; the others show once, few, many or a class for expanded clones.

clone size	J gene	D gene	V gene	CDR3 DNA	CDR3 protein
-	TRBJ2-2	-	TRBV10-3	TGTGCCATCAGTGGGGGCCCGATGGAGAGCGGGGAGCTGTTTTTT	CAISGGPMESGELFF
once	TRBJ2-7	TRBD1	TRBV6-1	TGTGCCAGCGGACAGGGCTTTAGCTACGAGCAGTACTTC	CASGQGFSYEQYF
-	TRBJ2-4	-	TRBV4-1	TGCGCCAGCAGCCAAGAAAGGTTGTTCGGGACAAAGGCCAAAAACATTCAGTACTTC	CASSQERLFGTKAKNIQYF
few	TRBJ2-5	-	TRBV4-1	TGCGCCAGCAGCCAAGACCAGGGGAGGGAGCAGTACTTC	CASSQDQGREQYF
-	TRBJ1-2	-	TRBV10-3	TGTGCCACTCAGGGATCCAACTATGGCTACACCTTC	CATQGSNYGYTF
-	TRBJ1-2	-	TRBV11-2	TGTGCCAGCAGCCACGTCGTCTTAGGGAGGAGTGGCTACACCTTC	CASSHVVLGRSGYTF
-	TRBJ1-2	-	TRBV5-3	TGTGCCAGAAGCCGTCACTGGGGTAGCGGGTCACAGGGCTACACCTTC	CARSRHWGSGSQGYTF
-	TRBJ2-1	-	TRBV19	TGTGCCAGTAGTCCGATAGCGGAAAGCTCCTACAATGAGCAGTTCTTC	CASSPIAESSYNEQFF
-	TRBJ2-7	TRBD2	TRBV7-9	TGTGCCAGCAGCGAGACTAGCGGGGGGACCTCCTACGAGCAGTACTTC	CASSETSGGTSYEQYF
-	TRBJ1-5	TRBD1	TRBV30	TGTGCCTGGAGTTGGGGACAGGGTAGACAGCCCCAGCATTTT	CAWSWGQGRQPQHF
-	TRBJ1-5	-	TRBV5-1	TGCGCCAGCAGCTTGGGGCAGGCTCTTAGCAATCAGCCCCAGCATTTT	CASSLGQALSNQPQHF
once	TRBJ2-3	-	TRBV7-6	TGTGCCAGCAGCTTAAGGGCCGTGACGGGACTGAGCACAGATACGCAGTATTTT	CASSLRAVTGLSTDTQYF
-	TRBJ1-3	-	TRBV30	TGTGCCTGGAGTGTACGGGGGGCAGGGAGGTTCGGAAACACCATATATTTT	CAWSVRGAGRFGNTIYF
-	TRBJ2-5	-	TRBV4-1	TGCGCCAGCAGCCAACCTGGCGTGGAGGGCCGGGAGACCCAGTACTTC	CASSQPGVEGRETQYF
-	TRBJ2-3	-	TRBV5-1	TGCGCCAGCAGCTTGGAGGGCAGGGGTCATAGCACAGATACGCAGTATTTT	CASSLEGRGHSTDTQYF
-	TRBJ1-6	-	TRBV6-5	TGTGCCAGCTGGGGGGGGTTCGGTTCACCCCTCCACTTT	CASWGGFGSPLHF
few	TRBJ2-7	-	TRBV29-1	TGCAGCGTTTCGCACGAGATCTCCTACGAGCAGTACTTC	CSVSHEISYEQYF
-	TRBJ2-7	TRBD2	TRBV6-5	TGTGCCAGCAGTGGCGGGAGGGTCTCCGAGCAGTACTTC	CASSGGRVSEQYF
-	TRBJ2-7	TRBD2	TRBV6-5	TGTGCCAGCAGAGGGGGACTAGCGGGGGTAGGGGAGCAGTACTTC	CASRGGLAGVGEQYF
-	TRBJ2-5	TRBD2	TRBV11-2	TGTGCCAGCAGTCACGGAGCGGGAATGAAAGAGACCCAGTACTTC	CASSHGAGMKETQYF
-	TRBJ1-6	TRBD1	TRBV5-8	TGTGCCAGCAGCTTGGTCCTGTTTACAGGGGCGGATTCACCCCTCCACTTT	CASSLVLFTGADSPLHF
-	TRBJ1-1	-	TRBV7-8	TGTGCCAGCAGCTTCGGCCCCGCTGGGGCAGCGAACACTGAAGCTTTCTTT	CASSFGPAGAANTEAFF